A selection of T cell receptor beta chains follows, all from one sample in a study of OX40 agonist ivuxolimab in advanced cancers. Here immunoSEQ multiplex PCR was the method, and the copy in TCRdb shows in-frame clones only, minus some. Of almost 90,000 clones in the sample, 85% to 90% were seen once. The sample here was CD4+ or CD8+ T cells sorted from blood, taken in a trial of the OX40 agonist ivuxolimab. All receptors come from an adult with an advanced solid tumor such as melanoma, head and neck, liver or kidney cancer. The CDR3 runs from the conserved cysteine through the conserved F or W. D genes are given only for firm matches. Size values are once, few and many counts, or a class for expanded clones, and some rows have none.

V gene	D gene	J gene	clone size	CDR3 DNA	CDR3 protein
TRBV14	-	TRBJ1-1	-	TGTGCCAGCAGCCGGGCGTGGAACACTGAAGCTTTCTTT	CASSRAWNTEAFF
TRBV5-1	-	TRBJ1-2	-	TGCGCCAGCAGCTTGACAGGTCCTCTCTACGGCTACACCTTC	CASSLTGPLYGYTF
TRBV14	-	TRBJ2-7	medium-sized	TGTGCCGGCCGTGCGCAGGGCTACACCTACGAGCAGTACTTC	CAGRAQGYTYEQYF
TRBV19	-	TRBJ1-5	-	TGTGCCAGTTCCGCGGGGAGCTATCAGCCCCAGCATTTT	CASSAGSYQPQHF
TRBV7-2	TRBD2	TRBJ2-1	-	TGTGCCAGCAGCTTAATGGGACCGGGACTAGCGGGGGGTGATGTGTTCTTC	CASSLMGPGLAGGDVFF
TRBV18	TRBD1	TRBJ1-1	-	TGTGCCAGCTCACCGGGACAGGGGAACACTGAAGCTTTCTTT	CASSPGQGNTEAFF
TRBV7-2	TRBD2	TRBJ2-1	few	TGTGCCAGCAGCGTCCTAGCGGGAGTGTACAATGAGCAGTTCTTC	CASSVLAGVYNEQFF
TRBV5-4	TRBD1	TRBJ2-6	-	TGTGCCAGCAGCACGAGACAGGGAGCTGGGGCCAACGTCCTGACTTTC	CASSTRQGAGANVLTF
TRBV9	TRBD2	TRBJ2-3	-	TGTGCCAGCAGCCCTAGCGGGGACACAGATACGCAGTATTTT	CASSPSGDTDTQYF
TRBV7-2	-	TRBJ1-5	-	TGTGCCAGCAGCTTGACAGCCGAGCAGCCCCAGCATTTT	CASSLTAEQPQHF
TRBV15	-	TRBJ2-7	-	TGTGCCACCAGCCGGGACAACTCCTACGAGCAGTACTTC	CATSRDNSYEQYF
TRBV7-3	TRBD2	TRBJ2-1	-	TGTGCCAGCAGCTTAGTGGGAGCGGGGGTTAGGAATGAGCAGTTCTTC	CASSLVGAGVRNEQFF
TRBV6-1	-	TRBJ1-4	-	TGTGCCAGCAGTGAAAACCGGAATGAAAAACTGTTTTTT	CASSENRNEKLFF
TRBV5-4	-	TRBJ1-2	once	TGTGCCAGCAGCTTGGGTGGGGGTACTGGCTACACCTTC	CASSLGGGTGYTF
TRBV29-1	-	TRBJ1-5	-	TGCAGCGTTGGACAGGGCAATCAGCCCCAGCATTTT	CSVGQGNQPQHF
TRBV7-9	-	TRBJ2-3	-	TGTGCCAGCAGCTTTGCAGATACGCAGTATTTT	CASSFADTQYF
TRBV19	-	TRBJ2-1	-	TGTGCCAGTAGGCCTGTCGGGGGTGAGCAGTTCTTC	CASRPVGGEQFF
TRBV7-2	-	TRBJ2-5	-	TGTGCCAGCAGCTTAGAAGCAGGTCTAGGTGAGACCCAGTACTTC	CASSLEAGLGETQYF
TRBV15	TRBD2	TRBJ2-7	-	TGTGCCACCAGCAGGTCCAGCGGGGGCTTTTACGAGCAGTACTTC	CATSRSSGGFYEQYF
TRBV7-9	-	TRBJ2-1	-	TGTGCCAGCAGCTTAGCGGTGGGCGGAAATGAGCAGTTCTTC	CASSLAVGGNEQFF
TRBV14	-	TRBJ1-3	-	TGTGCCAGCAGCCAGTCGTTCTCTGGAAACACCATATATTTT	CASSQSFSGNTIYF
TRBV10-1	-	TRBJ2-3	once	TGCGCCAGCAGTGAGTCGGGGGTGCGCACAGATACGCAGTATTTT	CASSESGVRTDTQYF
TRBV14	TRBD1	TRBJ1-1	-	TGTGCCAGCAGCACCCTGACAGGGGGAGCAGAAGCTTTCTTT	CASSTLTGGAEAFF
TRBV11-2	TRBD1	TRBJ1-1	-	TGTGCCAGCAGCAGACAGGGTCCTAAAACGGGCACTGAAGCTTTCTTT	CASSRQGPKTGTEAFF
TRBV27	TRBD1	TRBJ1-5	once	TGTGCCAGCTCCGGGACAGGTGAAAATCAGCCCCAGCATTTT	CASSGTGENQPQHF
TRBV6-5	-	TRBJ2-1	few	TGTGCCAGCAGTCCTACCACTAGTATGGATGAGCAGTTCTTC	CASSPTTSMDEQFF
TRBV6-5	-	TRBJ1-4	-	TGTGCCAGCAGTTACTCGGCAGCTAGTAGAAATGAAAAACTGTTTTTT	CASSYSAASRNEKLFF
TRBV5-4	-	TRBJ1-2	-	TGTGCCAGCAGCAGGGACGCCTTGAGCTATGGCTACACCTTC	CASSRDALSYGYTF
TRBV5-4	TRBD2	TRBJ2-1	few	TGTGCCAGCAGCCCCCGCGGACTAGCGGGTAATGAGCAGTTCTTC	CASSPRGLAGNEQFF
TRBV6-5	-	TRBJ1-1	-	TGTGCCAGCAGTTACTCGTTTCTGCCAGAAGCTTTCTTT	CASSYSFLPEAFF
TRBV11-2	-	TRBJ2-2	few	TGTGCCAGCAGCTTCGCGGGTGCCAACACCGGGGAGCTGTTTTTT	CASSFAGANTGELFF